One sample yielded the 25 T cell receptor beta chains listed below, sequenced in a study of cytomegalovirus exposure and HLA in healthy donors. Measured with immunoSEQ multiplex PCR; TCRdb has only the in-frame clones, and not every one. The sample consists of approximately 150,000 clones, approximately 86% of them appearing once. The source material was PBMCs. The receptor set was obtained from a young man in good health and CMV-seropositive.

In this sample, this clone turned up once. The chain is built from TRBV5-1 and TRBJ1-2; D remains unclear. The CDR3 spans 15 residues. The V and J ends lost 0 bases and 4 bases respectively, with 13 bases between them. Germline CDR1 is SGHRS and CDR2 is YFSETQ. Here the CDR3 DNA reads TGCGCCAGCAGCTTGGTGGCAGATCTTGTCTATGGCTACACCTTC. This encodes CASSLVADLVYGYTF.

V and J are TRBV30 and TRBJ2-4, with 9 nucleotides matching TRBD2. After removal of 0 bases from V and 6 bases from J, the junction contained 6 bases not matched to a gene. The CDR3 covers 15 residues. From germline, CDR1 is GTSNPN and CDR2 SVGIG (reference sequence). CDR3 DNA sequence: TGTGCCTGGAGTGTACGGGAGCGGGGGGCAAACATTCAGTACTTC. Protein sequence: CAWSVRERGANIQYF. Supplemented by reference TRBV30 and TRBJ2-4, the full variable domain reads SQTIHQWPATLVQPVGSPLSLECTVEGTSNPNLYWYRQAAGRGLQLLFYSVGIGQISSEVPQNLSASRPQDRQFILSSKKLLLSDSGFYLCAWSVRERGANIQYFGAGTRLSVL.

The rearrangement joins TRBV11-3 to TRBJ2-3; D is possibly TRBD2 (5 bases). This CDR3 region has 13 residues. Germline V gives CDR1 SGHNT, CDR2 YENEEA. V was clipped by 5 bases and J by 5 bases, with 11 bases between them. CDR3: CASSPEAGDTQYF. The DNA for the CDR3 is TGTGCCAGCAGCCCCGAGGCGGGAGATACGCAGTATTTT.

This chain joins TRBV6-5 and TRBJ1-1, with TRBD1 matching over 10 bases. Per the germline V gene, CDR1 is MNHEY and CDR2 is SVGAGI. Germline trimming cut 4 bases from V and 6 bases from J; bases unmatched to any gene: 11. The CDR3 runs to 16 residues. The CDR3 DNA reads as TGTGCCAGCAGTTCCAGGGACAGGGGATTTGTCGCTGAAGCTTTCTTT. As protein: CASSSRDRGFVAEAFF.

The chain links TRBV20-1 to TRBJ1-4; D call uncertain. Germline loops: CDR1 DFQATT, CDR2 SNEGSKA (reference sequence). The CDR3 sequence is 11 residues long. Written as DNA, the CDR3 is TGCACGGGTTACACTAATGAAAAACTGTTTTTT. Its translation: CTGYTNEKLFF.

The chain joins TRBV10-3 to TRBJ1-5, with D possibly being TRBD1 (6 bases). Germline V gene data show CDR1 as ENHRY and CDR2 as SYGVKD. The CDR3 consists of 17 residues. Trimming removed 4 bases from V and 9 bases from J, with 25 bases in between. The CDR3 DNA reads as TGTGCCATCAGTGTTGGGGGCCCAGGGAGCAATGACGTGCCCCAGCATTTT. This codes for CAISVGGPGSNDVPQHF.

The chain is built from TRBV19 and TRBJ1-4; TRBD1 might be the D (6 bases). The CDR3 has 13 residues. The V end lost 7 bases, the J end lost 7 bases, and 13 bases lay between the germline ends. CDR1 and CDR2 (germline): LNHDA, SQIVND (reference sequence). The CDR3 bases are TGTGCCAGTAATTCAGGGGTTGGTGAAAAACTGTTTTTT. Translation gives CASNSGVGEKLFF.

This clone is a singleton in its sample. V gene TRBV27 combines with J gene TRBJ2-7; D remains ambiguous. The V and J ends lost 3 bases and 2 bases respectively, with 14 bases between them. The CDR3 is 15 residues long. Looked up from germline, CDR1 is MNHEY and CDR2 is SMNVEV (reference sequence). CDR3 sequence: CASSFIEKSPYEQYF. The CDR3 nucleotides read TGTGCCAGCAGTTTTATCGAAAAAAGCCCCTACGAGCAGTACTTC.

This chain joins TRBV27 and TRBJ1-5; D may be TRBD1 (5 bases). The CDR3 has 16 residues. CDR1 is MNHEY and CDR2 is SMNVEV in the germline V gene (reference sequence). Trimming left V 1 base short and J 5 bases short, with 15 bases between. DNA of the CDR3: TGTGCCAGCAGTTTATATGGCCGGGGGGGATATCAGCCCCAGCATTTT. It translates to CASSLYGRGGYQPQHF.

The chain has TRBV10-2 and TRBJ2-1; 12 nucleotides align to TRBD2. The germline CDR1 and CDR2 sequences are WSHSY and SAAADI. The ends lost 2 bases at V and 8 bases at J; junction bases unmatched: 10. The CDR3 has 17 residues. Written as DNA, the CDR3 is TGCGCCAGCAGTGAGGGAACGGCTAGCGGGGGGGCCGATGAGCAGTTCTTC. This gives the protein CASSEGTASGGADEQFF.

The J gene is TRBJ2-6, the V gene TRBV30; D perhaps matches TRBD1 (6 bases). The CDR3 length is 17 residues. Looked up from germline, CDR1 is GTSNPN and CDR2 is SVGIG (reference sequence). The V end lost 7 bases, the J end lost 0 bases, and 19 bases lay between the germline ends. The CDR3 loop reads CAFTGTILNSGANVLTF. The CDR3 DNA reads TGTGCCTTCACAGGGACCATATTAAACTCTGGGGCCAACGTCCTGACTTTC.

The chain employs TRBV4-1 and TRBJ1-2; possibly TRBD1 for D (6 bases). V was pared by 3 bases and J by 4 bases, with 12 bases between. The germline CDR1 and CDR2 sequences are MGHRA and YSYEKL. The CDR3 is made up of 14 amino acids. The CDR3 sequence: CASSQPGTPYGYTF. As DNA, the CDR3 is TGCGCCAGCAGCCAGCCCGGGACACCCTATGGCTACACCTTC.

The chain employs TRBV5-1 and TRBJ2-1; 13 bases map to TRBD2. The CDR3 runs to 15 residues. CDR1 is SGHRS, CDR2 YFSETQ, per germline. The ends lost 7 bases at V and 5 bases at J; junction bases unmatched: 6. CDR3 region: CASSPGTSGDNEQFF. CDR3 nucleotide sequence: TGCGCCAGCTCCCCCGGGACTAGCGGGGACAATGAGCAGTTCTTC. Full variable domain (remainder filled in from reference TRBV5-1 and TRBJ2-1): KAGVTQTPRYLIKTRGQQVTLSCSPISGHRSVSWYQQTPGQGLQFLFEYFSETQRNKGNFPGRFSGRQFSNSRSEMNVSTLELGDSALYLCASSPGTSGDNEQFFGPGTRLTVL.

This clone is a singleton in its sample. The V call is TRBV10-2, the J call TRBJ1-1; D not resolved. Trimming cost V 3 bases and J 6 bases, with 11 bases left between them. Germline V gene sequence: CDR1 WSHSY, CDR2 SAAADI. This CDR3 is built from 13 residues. The CDR3 loop is CASSDQVPPEAFF. DNA of the CDR3: TGCGCCAGCAGTGACCAGGTTCCCCCTGAAGCTTTCTTT.

This clone has only a few counts. The chain employs TRBV7-9 and TRBJ2-1, with a tentative D call TRBD1 (5 bases). V lost 8 bases to trimming and J lost 9 bases, with 11 bases between them. Germline V CDR1 and CDR2: SEHNR, FQNEAQ (reference sequence). The CDR3 consists of 11 residues. CDR3 DNA: TGTGCCAGCCGCAGGGTCGGTGAGCAGTTCTTC. Translated, it gives CASRRVGEQFF.

The rearrangement uses TRBV21-1 and TRBJ2-1; the tabulated D call, TRBD2, remains unverified against the DNA. TRBV21-1 is tagged as a pseudogene. The CDR3 is 15 residues long. CDR3 coding DNA: TGTGCCAGCAGACCCGTGTCGGTATCCTACAATGAGCAGTTCTTC. It encodes CASRPVSVSYNEQFF.

There are a few counts of this clone. The chain links TRBV2 to TRBJ2-5; D possibly corresponds to TRBD2 (6 bases). From germline, CDR1 is SNHLY and CDR2 FYNNEI. CDR3 length: 13 amino acids. V was pared by 4 bases and J by 4 bases, with 10 bases between. The CDR3 sequence is CASSASGRETQYF. In nucleotides, the CDR3 is TGTGCCAGCAGTGCCTCCGGGAGAGAGACCCAGTACTTC.

The V call is TRBV10-3, the J call TRBJ1-5; D remains unclear. CDR3 size: 15 residues. V lost 0 bases and J 3 bases, leaving 9 bases between the germline ends. The germline CDR1 and CDR2 sequences are ENHRY and SYGVKD. The CDR3 DNA follows: TGTGCCATCAGTGAGTCGAGCGGCTCCAATCAGCCCCAGCATTTT. Protein product: CAISESSGSNQPQHF.

CDR3 protein: CASSYSRQGAGNTIYF. CDR3 sequence (DNA): TGTGCCAGCAGTTACTCGAGACAGGGTGCCGGAAACACCATATATTTT. The V call is TRBV6-6, the J call TRBJ1-3, with 7 bases that match TRBD1. The germline V gene encodes CDR1 MNHNY and CDR2 SVGAGI (reference sequence). Trimming cost V 0 bases and J 4 bases; bases outside gene matches: 6. The CDR3 sequence is 16 residues long.

The CDR3 protein is CASSLSALAGLYNEQFF. The CDR3 bases are TGTGCCAGCAGTTTATCAGCACTAGCGGGACTCTACAATGAGCAGTTCTTC. This rearrangement joins TRBV27 to TRBJ2-1, with TRBD2 matching 10 bases. The CDR3 spans 17 residues. V was pared by 0 bases and J by 3 bases, with 5 bases of the junction left unmatched. Germline lookup yields CDR1 MNHEY and CDR2 SMNVEV (reference sequence).

The J gene is TRBJ2-3, the V gene TRBV7-9, with D perhaps matching TRBD1 (6 bases). V lost 11 bases to trimming and J lost 6 bases, with 15 bases between them. Germline V gives CDR1 SEHNR, CDR2 FQNEAQ (reference sequence). CDR3 size: 12 residues. The CDR3 region has the DNA TGTGCCTATGGGGGCCGACTGGATACGCAGTATTTT. This gives the protein CAYGGRLDTQYF.

The chain has TRBV27 and TRBJ2-3, with D maybe TRBD2 (6 bases). Trimming shortened V by 3 bases and J by 6 bases, and 13 bases separated the two germline ends. The CDR3 is 14 residues long. CDR1 MNHEY and CDR2 SMNVEV come from the germline V gene (reference sequence). The CDR3 protein is CASSFSGEGDTQYF. The CDR3 DNA sequence: TGTGCCAGCAGTTTTTCGGGAGAGGGGGATACGCAGTATTTT.

The chain carries TRBV5-1 and TRBJ2-5, with TRBD2 as a possible D gene (7 bases). The length of the CDR3 is 14 residues. Germline values: CDR1 SGHRS, CDR2 YFSETQ. Trimming pared 4 bases from V and 4 bases from J, leaving 14 bases between. The CDR3 DNA follows: TGCGCCAGCAGCGCTACGGGGGGCGGAGAGACCCAGTACTTC. As protein: CASSATGGGETQYF.

This rearrangement joins TRBV6-1 to TRBJ1-5; TRBD1 aligns across 9 bases. CDR3 length: 15 amino acids. V shed 6 bases and J 1 base; nucleotides not matched to a gene: 4. The germline V gene has CDR1 MNHNS and CDR2 SASEGT. CDR3 in DNA: TGTGCCAGCAGCTACGACAGGGGGAGCAATCAGCCCCAGCATTTT. Translation: CASSYDRGSNQPQHF.

The V gene is TRBV2, the J gene TRBJ1-1, with 7 bases matching TRBD1. Germline V gives CDR1 SNHLY, CDR2 FYNNEI. V dropped 6 bases and J dropped 4; count of bases not matched to a gene: 8. The CDR3 length is 14 residues. DNA for the CDR3: TGTGCCAGCAGCGCACAGGGGCTGGGCACTGAAGCTTTCTTT. Protein: CASSAQGLGTEAFF.